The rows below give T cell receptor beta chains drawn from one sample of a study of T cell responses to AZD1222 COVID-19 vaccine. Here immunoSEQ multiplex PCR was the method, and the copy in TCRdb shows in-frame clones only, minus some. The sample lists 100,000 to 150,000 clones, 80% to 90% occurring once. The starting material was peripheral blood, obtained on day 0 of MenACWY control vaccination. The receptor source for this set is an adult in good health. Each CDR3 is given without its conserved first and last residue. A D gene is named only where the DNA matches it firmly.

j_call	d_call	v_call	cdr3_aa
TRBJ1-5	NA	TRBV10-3	ASPEQPQH
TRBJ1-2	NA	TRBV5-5	ASSLRPSYGYT
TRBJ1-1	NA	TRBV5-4	ASSSLPLGGTNTEAF
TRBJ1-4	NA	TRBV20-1	SARDEKLF
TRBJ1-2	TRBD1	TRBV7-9	ASSLGQGARGYT
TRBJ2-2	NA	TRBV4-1	ASSHSFLSVDTGELF
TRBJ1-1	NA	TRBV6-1	ASSDRPSRNTEAF
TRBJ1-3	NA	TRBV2	ASSEGPGNTIY
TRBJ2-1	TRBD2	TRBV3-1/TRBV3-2	ATSREGLRDNEQF
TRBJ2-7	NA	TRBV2	ASITGQGFSEQY
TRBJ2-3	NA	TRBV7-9	ASTPQGLASRPH
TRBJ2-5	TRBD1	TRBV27	ASRTGGETQY
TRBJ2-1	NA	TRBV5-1	ASSLAIAANNEQF
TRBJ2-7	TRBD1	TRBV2	ASGYPGTVSYEQY
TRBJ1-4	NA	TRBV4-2	ASRAGGNEKLF
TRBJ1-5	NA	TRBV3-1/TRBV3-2	ASTVRDNGNQPQH
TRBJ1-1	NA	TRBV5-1	ASSPVFGMNTEAF
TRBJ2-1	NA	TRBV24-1	ATSDFSGSSYNEQF
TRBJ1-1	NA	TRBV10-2	ASSTGNRYTEAF
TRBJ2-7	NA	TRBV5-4	ASSGGLAYEQY
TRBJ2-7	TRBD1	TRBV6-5	ATGQGVHYEQY
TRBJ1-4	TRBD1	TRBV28	ASSLRGAREKLF
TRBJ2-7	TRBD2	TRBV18	ASSPRTSGHYEQY
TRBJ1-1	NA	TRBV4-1	ASSPGGITEAF
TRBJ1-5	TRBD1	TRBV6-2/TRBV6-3	ASSDRDHQPQH
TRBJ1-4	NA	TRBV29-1	SVGMKGGEKLF
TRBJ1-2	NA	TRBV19	ASTQENYGYT
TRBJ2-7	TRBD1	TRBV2	ASSRTGAVPYEQY
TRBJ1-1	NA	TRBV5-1	ASRPGLAEAF
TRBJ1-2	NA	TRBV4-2	ASSQATGKGYGYT
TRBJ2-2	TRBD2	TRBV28	ASEIGLAGLSGELF
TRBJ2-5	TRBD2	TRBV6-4	ASLGPPGGMTQY
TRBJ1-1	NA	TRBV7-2	ASRTTGPRLTEAF
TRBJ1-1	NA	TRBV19	ASSIHGGANTEAF
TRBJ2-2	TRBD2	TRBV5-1	ASSEGLAPGELF
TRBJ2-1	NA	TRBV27	ASSFPGVRGDEQF
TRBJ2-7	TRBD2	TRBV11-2	ASSSLAGPAYEQY
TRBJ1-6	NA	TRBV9	ASSGVQGASPLH
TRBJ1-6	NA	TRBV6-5	ASSSTNSPLH
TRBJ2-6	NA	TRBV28	AVQQAPGANVLT
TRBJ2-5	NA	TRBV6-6	ASSYDTGLRETQY
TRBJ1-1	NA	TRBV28	ASSFAGGWGTEAF
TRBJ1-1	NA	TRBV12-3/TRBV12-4	ASSIKNTEAF
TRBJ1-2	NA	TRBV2	ASSESGAFYGYT